Listed below are T cell receptor beta chains from one sample, sequenced in a study of neoadjuvant anti-PD-1 for oral cavity cancer. Sequencing used immunoSEQ multiplex PCR; TCRdb keeps in-frame clones, though not all of them. The sample yields roughly 14,000 clones, 55% to 80% seen once. The source was PBMCs, collected before nivolumab (anti-PD-1) treatment. The origin of the receptors is a person aged 35-79 years with oral cavity squamous cell carcinoma. The conserved cysteine and the conserved F or W are not part of the CDR3 here. Some rows have no size entry. The others give once, few or many, or a class for an expanded clone.

clone size: .
V gene: TRBV19
CDR3 protein: ASNPRGDYSNQPQH

clone size: .
V gene: TRBV6-1
CDR3 protein: ASSVGGGLRG

clone size: .
V gene: TRBV7-2
CDR3 protein: ASRPGPTRENIQY

clone size: few
V gene: TRBV2
CDR3 protein: ASNLAGGTDTQY

clone size: .
V gene: TRBV28
CDR3 protein: ASSLPSETQY

clone size: .
V gene: TRBV4-1
CDR3 protein: ASSQPDRAPYNEQF

clone size: .
V gene: TRBV2
CDR3 protein: ATQTGAGLNYGYT

clone size: .
V gene: TRBV25-1
CDR3 protein: ASSERVDLTSYT

clone size: .
V gene: TRBV6-5
CDR3 protein: ASSSLSGGTEAF

clone size: .
V gene: TRBV5-1
CDR3 protein: ASSLAGGVNTEAF

clone size: .
V gene: TRBV14
CDR3 protein: ASSRLGSEAF

clone size: .
V gene: TRBV6-6
CDR3 protein: ASSYSTTYEQY

clone size: .
V gene: TRBV28
CDR3 protein: ASSSRTGGYNSPLH

clone size: .
V gene: TRBV2
CDR3 protein: ASSVILWGRNYGYT

clone size: .
V gene: TRBV5-4
CDR3 protein: ASTKGWETNTEAF

clone size: .
V gene: TRBV5-5
CDR3 protein: ASSLRVSEAF

clone size: .
V gene: TRBV10-3
CDR3 protein: AISDRGEGTDTQY

clone size: .
V gene: TRBV30
CDR3 protein: AWSVRVDTQY

clone size: .
V gene: TRBV14
CDR3 protein: ASSQAAGANNEQF

clone size: .
V gene: TRBV6-5
CDR3 protein: ASSPPRQGEDTQY

clone size: .
V gene: TRBV6-6
CDR3 protein: ASSKGAGTQETQY

clone size: few
V gene: TRBV19
CDR3 protein: ASTGSGNQPQH

clone size: once
V gene: TRBV6-4
CDR3 protein: ASSPSPRGTEAF

clone size: .
V gene: TRBV13
CDR3 protein: ASSLGLTYEQY

clone size: .
V gene: TRBV6-6
CDR3 protein: ASSSGLAGATNTQY

clone size: few
V gene: TRBV6-1
CDR3 protein: ASREQGIRGNQPQH

clone size: few
V gene: TRBV28
CDR3 protein: ASTQGVMTEAF

clone size: .
V gene: TRBV5-1
CDR3 protein: ASSLGGPADTQY

clone size: .
V gene: TRBV20-1
CDR3 protein: SASYDEQF

clone size: few
V gene: TRBV7-9
CDR3 protein: ASSSGGSKGPQH

clone size: .
V gene: TRBV27
CDR3 protein: ASSLGPGTENYGYT

clone size: few
V gene: TRBV9
CDR3 protein: ASSVGQGKGEKLF

clone size: .
V gene: TRBV25-1
CDR3 protein: ASSDRGQGKTQETQY

clone size: few
V gene: TRBV5-1
CDR3 protein: ASSFEGADTQY

clone size: .
V gene: TRBV5-1
CDR3 protein: ASSLVWDRAETQY

clone size: .
V gene: TRBV6-5
CDR3 protein: ASSPQGFSTEAF

clone size: .
V gene: TRBV7-8
CDR3 protein: ASSLIQGASLNEQF

clone size: .
V gene: TRBV5-1
CDR3 protein: ASSPAGQGNTEAF

clone size: .
V gene: TRBV29-1
CDR3 protein: SVVTGVNEQF

clone size: .
V gene: TRBV5-1
CDR3 protein: ASSFRDSNSNQPQH

clone size: .
V gene: TRBV11-3
CDR3 protein: ASSPATSGKAGELF

clone size: .
V gene: TRBV7-3
CDR3 protein: ASSLLAGSSYNEQF

clone size: few
V gene: TRBV29-1
CDR3 protein: SVKGANQVFDGYT

clone size: .
V gene: TRBV7-9
CDR3 protein: ASSPGWNTEAF

clone size: few
V gene: TRBV18
CDR3 protein: ASLTTLGHGYT

clone size: once
V gene: TRBV29-1
CDR3 protein: SARRTGNTGELF

clone size: .
V gene: TRBV2
CDR3 protein: ASSTGRHNSPLH

clone size: .
V gene: TRBV7-3
CDR3 protein: ASSYNTGATDTQY

clone size: .
V gene: TRBV29-1
CDR3 protein: SVEPAGGIYEQY